The entry below gives a single T cell receptor beta chain sequence along with its context. Its antigen remains unknown. This sample was included in a study of beta chain features in type 1 diabetes. Overall study findings and caveats: People with Type 1 diabetes carried modestly yet significantly shorter TCRB CDR3s in all four CD4+ subsets.

TCRB transcripts that were expressed got sequenced, as all of the isolated RNA had been reverse transcribed. This table comes from immunoSEQ multiplex PCR, and its TCRdb copy is limited to in-frame clones, with some not included. Of about 250,000 clones listed, about a tenth are singletons. The specimen sequenced was naive CD4+ T cells from blood. The receptor's source is a young man with type 1 diabetes.

The CDR3 spells CASGTGTGNTEAFF. The CDR3 DNA reads TGTGCTAGTGGTACAGGGACAGGGAACACTGAAGCTTTCTTT. The chain couples TRBV12-5 to TRBJ1-1; 8 nucleotides agree with TRBD1. After removal of 5 bases from V and 1 base from J, the junction contained 3 bases not matched to a gene. Germline V gives CDR1 LGHNT, CDR2 FRNRAP. This CDR3 region has 14 residues.